This T cell receptor (beta chain) came from a study of blood T cell repertoires in COVID-19. Overall study: There were acute and convalescent COVID-19 samples, and they came from the United States, Italy and Spain. Sources were T cells, B-cell-depleted T cells, or PBMCs; the material itself was cDNA or gDNA.

Per the study methods: By means of reference gene primer amplification, nucleated cell counts were estimated. Sequencing was performed with immunoSEQ multiplex PCR; in TCRdb, only in-frame clones are kept and a portion is missing. The DNA was the basis for D and trimming; V, J and clone size are from that table. The sample has tens of thousands of clones, 72% seen once. Seattle patients were enrolled during active infection and followed longitudinally. The CDR3 totals 15 residues. V lost 3 bases and J 8 bases, leaving 14 bases between the germline ends. The germline gives CDR1 LNHDA, CDR2 SQIVND (reference sequence).

The receptor was derived from a woman in her 70s with COVID-19, enrolled during active disease. The V and J genes are TRBV19 and TRBJ1-6; a possible D gene is TRBD1 (6 bases). The sequencing sample was made of peripheral blood. CDR3 in DNA: TGTGCCAGTAGTATTTGGACAGCGCAGGATTCACCCCTCCACTTT. Its protein is CASSIWTAQDSPLHF. Looking up the rest from reference TRBV19 and TRBJ1-6 gives the full variable domain: DGGITQSPKYLFRKEGQNVTLSCEQNLNHDAMYWYRQDPGQGLRLIYYSQIVNDFQKGDIAEGYSVSREKKESFPLTVTSAQKNPTAFYLCASSIWTAQDSPLHFGNGTRLTVT.